Listed here is a single TCR beta chain. What it recognizes is unknown. This sample is part of a study of identifying expanded T cells in peripheral blood. Study conclusions and caveats: Over around two and four weeks, about 15 and 19 clones changed, versus 1.2 between replicates.

Method: immunoSEQ multiplex PCR; TCRdb's copy keeps in-frame clones and lacks some. Among 70,000 to 100,000 clones, roughly 90% were seen once, and the ten largest hold around 3.8%. The CDR3 is 17 residues long. The J segment lost 0 bases and the V segment lost 4 bases, leaving 9 bases of the junction unmatched. Germline V lookup: CDR1 SGHDT, CDR2 YYEEEE. During the collection period, no donor immune events like infections were recorded. Sequencing used blood. The TCR was taken from a person aged 18-70 years in good health. V is TRBV5-6 and J is TRBJ2-7; 11 positions agree with TRBD2. The CDR3 here is CASSRGLAGYNSYEQYF. CDR3 in DNA: TGTGCCAGCAGCCGCGGACTAGCGGGCTACAACTCCTACGAGCAGTACTTC. The whole variable domain, remainder taken from reference TRBV5-6 and TRBJ2-7, is DAGVTQSPTHLIKTRGQQVTLRCSPKSGHDTVSWYQQALGQGPQFIFQYYEEEERQRGNFPDRFSGHQFPNYSSELNVNALLLGDSALYLCASSRGLAGYNSYEQYFGPGTRLTVT.